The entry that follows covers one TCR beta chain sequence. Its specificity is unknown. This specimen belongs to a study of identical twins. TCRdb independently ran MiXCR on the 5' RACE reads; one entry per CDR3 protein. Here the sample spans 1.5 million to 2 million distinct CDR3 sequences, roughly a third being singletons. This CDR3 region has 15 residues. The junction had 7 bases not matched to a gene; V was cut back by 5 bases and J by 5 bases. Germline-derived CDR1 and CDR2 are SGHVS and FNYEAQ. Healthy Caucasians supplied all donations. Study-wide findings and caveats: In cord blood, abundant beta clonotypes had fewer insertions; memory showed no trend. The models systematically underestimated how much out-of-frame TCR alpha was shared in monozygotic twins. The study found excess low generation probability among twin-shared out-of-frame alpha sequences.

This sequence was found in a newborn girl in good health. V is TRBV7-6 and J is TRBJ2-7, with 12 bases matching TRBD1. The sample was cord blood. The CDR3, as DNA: TGTGCCAGCAGCGTCAACGGGACAGGGGGCGACGAGCAGTACTTC. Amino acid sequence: CASSVNGTGGDEQYF.